The T cell receptor (beta chain) described here comes from a study of beta chain features in type 1 diabetes. This clone was observed a few times. What it binds is unknown. Germline lookup yields CDR1 PRHDT and CDR2 FYEKMQ (reference sequence). The V end was cut by 2 bases, the J end by 6 bases, with 10 bases between. This CDR3 has 13 residues. Isolated RNA was reverse transcribed in full, so expressed TCRB transcripts were sequenced. Clones were sequenced by immunoSEQ multiplex PCR, and TCRdb holds only the in-frame ones, with some missing. The sample includes 160,000 or so clones, 6.5% to 10% seen only once; the top ten take 0.54%. General study results and limits: Patients with Type 1 diabetes showed moderately but significantly shorter TCRB CDR3s in all four CD4+ subsets. Patients showed naive, central memory and Treg TCRB repertoires that appeared more similar than those of healthy donors.

Material for sequencing was central memory CD4+ T cells from blood. This sequence was found in a woman aged 18-29 years with type 1 diabetes. The gene calls are TRBV13 and TRBJ1-2; D is perhaps TRBD1 (6 bases). CDR3 coding DNA: TGTGCCAGCAGCTTATCTCCAGGGGATGGCTACACCTTC. Protein product: CASSLSPGDGYTF.